Listed below are T cell receptor beta chains from one sample, sequenced in a study of Graves' ophthalmopathy and Graves' hyperthyroidism. MiXCR was run by TCRdb on the multiplex PCR reads, yielding one entry per CDR3 protein. In the table there are 900,000 to 1,200,000 distinct CDR3 sequences, about two fifths of which are singletons. What was sequenced was peripheral blood or thyroid tissue (not recorded which). These receptors originate from an adult man with Graves' hyperthyroidism. The conserved cysteine and the conserved F or W are not part of the CDR3 here. A row's size may be missing; if present it is once, few, many or a size class.

j_call: TRBJ2-5; v_call: TRBV15; clone_size: NA; cdr3_length: 14; cdr3_aa: ATSRGSSGRGETQY
j_call: TRBJ2-5; v_call: TRBV11-2; clone_size: few; cdr3_length: 12; cdr3_aa: ASSLIWAQETQY
j_call: TRBJ2-6; v_call: TRBV10-3; clone_size: NA; cdr3_length: 13; cdr3_aa: AISEPRGGANVLT
j_call: TRBJ2-3; v_call: TRBV24-1; clone_size: few; cdr3_length: 12; cdr3_aa: ATSDDRGTDTQY
j_call: TRBJ1-2; v_call: TRBV5-1; clone_size: many; cdr3_length: 12; cdr3_aa: ASSFEGIDYGYT
j_call: TRBJ1-5; v_call: TRBV6-5; clone_size: NA; cdr3_length: 16; cdr3_aa: ASSRQQPRRQGSQPQH
j_call: TRBJ1-4; v_call: TRBV10-3; clone_size: NA; cdr3_length: 11; cdr3_aa: AISDVQGEKLF
j_call: TRBJ2-7; v_call: TRBV7-4; clone_size: NA; cdr3_length: 13; cdr3_aa: ASSSFTGQGYEQY
j_call: TRBJ2-7; v_call: TRBV2; clone_size: NA; cdr3_length: 14; cdr3_aa: ASTTRGGDTEAVQY
j_call: TRBJ2-5; v_call: TRBV5-1; clone_size: NA; cdr3_length: 13; cdr3_aa: ASSFGFGYQETQY
j_call: TRBJ2-3; v_call: TRBV15; clone_size: NA; cdr3_length: 14; cdr3_aa: ATSRGSGGGTDTQY
j_call: TRBJ2-5; v_call: TRBV12-3/TRBV12-4; clone_size: many; cdr3_length: 9; cdr3_aa: ASSSSETQY
j_call: TRBJ2-7; v_call: TRBV10-3; clone_size: NA; cdr3_length: 12; cdr3_aa: ASDEGTGTYEQY
j_call: TRBJ2-6; v_call: TRBV19; clone_size: NA; cdr3_length: 8; cdr3_aa: ASSTGPRT
j_call: TRBJ1-2; v_call: TRBV20-1; clone_size: many; cdr3_length: 8; cdr3_aa: GGRRNGYT
j_call: TRBJ2-7; v_call: TRBV10-2; clone_size: once; cdr3_length: 16; cdr3_aa: ASGRWRSGRGRPYEQY
j_call: TRBJ1-1; v_call: TRBV12-3/TRBV12-4; clone_size: few; cdr3_length: 13; cdr3_aa: ASSLIEKPNTEAF
j_call: TRBJ1-1; v_call: TRBV20-1; clone_size: many; cdr3_length: 11; cdr3_aa: SALGGMNTEAF
j_call: TRBJ2-5; v_call: TRBV10-3; clone_size: many; cdr3_length: 15; cdr3_aa: AISDYGRGAREETQY
j_call: TRBJ2-7; v_call: TRBV25-1; clone_size: NA; cdr3_length: 11; cdr3_aa: ASSPPGAFLPD
j_call: TRBJ2-7; v_call: TRBV10-1; clone_size: NA; cdr3_length: 12; cdr3_aa: ASSETRGRREQY
j_call: TRBJ1-5; v_call: TRBV12-3/TRBV12-4; clone_size: many; cdr3_length: 12; cdr3_aa: ASREGQGLQPQH
j_call: TRBJ2-7; v_call: TRBV12-3/TRBV12-4; clone_size: many; cdr3_length: 12; cdr3_aa: ASSPLVSSYEQY
j_call: TRBJ2-2; v_call: TRBV29-1; clone_size: many; cdr3_length: 13; cdr3_aa: SARSGTGITGELF
j_call: TRBJ2-7; v_call: TRBV7-8; clone_size: many; cdr3_length: 11; cdr3_aa: ASSLAQGYEQY
j_call: TRBJ1-1; v_call: TRBV6-2/TRBV6-3; clone_size: NA; cdr3_length: 12; cdr3_aa: ASTSMVGGTEAF
j_call: TRBJ2-7; v_call: TRBV7-9; clone_size: NA; cdr3_length: 11; cdr3_aa: ASSLERGGEQY
j_call: TRBJ2-7; v_call: TRBV7-9; clone_size: once; cdr3_length: 14; cdr3_aa: ASSLSTGGPVYEQY
j_call: TRBJ2-7; v_call: TRBV10-3; clone_size: once; cdr3_length: 15; cdr3_aa: AISANWDRGPLYEQY
j_call: TRBJ1-1; v_call: TRBV6-1; clone_size: NA; cdr3_length: 13; cdr3_aa: ASIRGGRGHTEAF
j_call: TRBJ1-1; v_call: TRBV6-2/TRBV6-3; clone_size: NA; cdr3_length: 12; cdr3_aa: ASRARDMNTEAF
j_call: TRBJ1-6; v_call: TRBV15; clone_size: few; cdr3_length: 12; cdr3_aa: ASMSSSYNSPLH
j_call: TRBJ2-7; v_call: TRBV9; clone_size: NA; cdr3_length: 15; cdr3_aa: ASSVDVDYRKPGEQY
j_call: TRBJ1-1; v_call: TRBV11-2; clone_size: once; cdr3_length: 11; cdr3_aa: TSSPPSGTEAF
j_call: TRBJ2-5; v_call: TRBV12-3/TRBV12-4; clone_size: many; cdr3_length: 12; cdr3_aa: ASSQDRTQETQY
j_call: TRBJ1-1; v_call: TRBV4-1; clone_size: many; cdr3_length: 11; cdr3_aa: ASSQLGTTEAF
j_call: TRBJ1-2; v_call: TRBV30; clone_size: NA; cdr3_length: 11; cdr3_aa: AWSVVYSYGYT
j_call: TRBJ1-1; v_call: TRBV5-6; clone_size: few; cdr3_length: 14; cdr3_aa: ASSFTRTGMNTEAF
j_call: TRBJ2-2; v_call: TRBV10-2; clone_size: NA; cdr3_length: 13; cdr3_aa: ASRRGTSGTGELF
j_call: TRBJ1-1; v_call: TRBV7-8; clone_size: many; cdr3_length: 10; cdr3_aa: ASSPERFGAF
j_call: TRBJ2-2; v_call: TRBV5-1; clone_size: many; cdr3_length: 15; cdr3_aa: ASRKLTAPLGSGELF
j_call: TRBJ1-2; v_call: TRBV7-3; clone_size: NA; cdr3_length: 11; cdr3_aa: ASSLTGNIAYT
j_call: TRBJ1-5; v_call: TRBV7-9; clone_size: many; cdr3_length: 12; cdr3_aa: ASSASDRAQPQH
j_call: TRBJ2-6; v_call: TRBV7-9; clone_size: NA; cdr3_length: 17; cdr3_aa: ASSVPPNTGGTGANVLT
j_call: TRBJ1-5; v_call: TRBV4-3; clone_size: many; cdr3_length: 14; cdr3_aa: ASSQGLQSNRGRQH
j_call: TRBJ2-2; v_call: TRBV7-6; clone_size: NA; cdr3_length: 14; cdr3_aa: ASSSPGGRDTGELF
j_call: TRBJ2-7; v_call: TRBV12-3/TRBV12-4; clone_size: few; cdr3_length: 13; cdr3_aa: ASSLEAGVSYEQY
j_call: TRBJ1-5; v_call: TRBV2; clone_size: many; cdr3_length: 11; cdr3_aa: ASMVGSNQPQH
j_call: TRBJ1-1; v_call: TRBV29-1; clone_size: NA; cdr3_length: 9; cdr3_aa: SLAQTAEAF
j_call: TRBJ1-6; v_call: TRBV12-3/TRBV12-4; clone_size: many; cdr3_length: 13; cdr3_aa: ASSLRAGETSPLH
j_call: TRBJ1-1; v_call: TRBV7-6; clone_size: many; cdr3_length: 13; cdr3_aa: ASSLVQDWNTEAF
j_call: TRBJ2-7; v_call: TRBV10-3; clone_size: NA; cdr3_length: 14; cdr3_aa: ASSFRRTGRDHEQY
j_call: TRBJ1-2; v_call: TRBV4-1; clone_size: NA; cdr3_length: 13; cdr3_aa: ASSQDSAENYGYT